A single sample is the source of the 2 T cell receptor beta chains below, sequenced in a study of human T cells and chemical hapten exposure. TCRdb recomputed calls from the RACE reads with MiXCR, one row per CDR3 protein. There are over 300,000 distinct CDR3 sequences in the sample; 5.1% occur only once, and 2.6% lies in the top ten. Regarding time point: pre-sensitization, week 0. Treatment described: therapeutic diphenylcyclopropenone sensitization with weekly scalp DPC. The source material was whole blood, sampled in connection with sensitization to the hapten diphenylcyclopropenone (DPC). These receptor sequences come from a woman aged 50 to 60 with alopecia areata. Some clones in this sample may be carry-over from other donors' samples.

Details on this clonotype: One end of the junction is discordant with germline, which a read error may explain. This rearrangement joins TRBV20-1 to TRBJ1-5, with 7 bases aligning to TRBD1. This CDR3 contains 14 residues. Looked up from germline, CDR1 is DFQATT and CDR2 is SNEGSKA (reference sequence). CDR3 region: CSAGESGGNQPQHF. Here the CDR3 DNA reads TGCAGTGCTGGAGAGTCAGGGGGGAATCAGCCCCAGCATTTT.

This clonotype has at least ten counts. V is TRBV9 and J is TRBJ2-1, with D tentatively TRBD2 (6 bases). This CDR3 contains 16 residues. Trimming shortened V by 4 bases and J by 4 bases, and 18 bases separated the two germline ends. The germline CDR1 and CDR2 sequences are SGDLS and YYNGEE. CDR3 in DNA: TGTGCCAGCAGCTCCAGACTTGGGACTGGTTACAATGAGCAGTTCTTC. Translated, it gives CASSSRLGTGYNEQFF.